This TCR beta chain emerged from a study of shared clonotypes between healthy human individuals. Unsorted PBMC replicate PCRs used roughly 300 ng DNA, 25,000 to 30,000 T cell genomes. Sequencing was performed with immunoSEQ multiplex PCR; in TCRdb, only in-frame clones are kept and a portion is missing. The top ten hold about 11% of the sample, which has hundreds of thousands of clones, 70% to 80% seen once. This CDR3 contains 14 residues. Germline V gene sequence: CDR1 SGHTA, CDR2 FQGNSA. V dropped 6 bases and J dropped 5; count of bases not matched to a gene: 6. The rearrangement links TRBV7-2 to TRBJ2-1; 8 bases match TRBD1. This clonotype was sampled from a woman between 35 and 50 years old in good health. Some clones in this sample may be carry-over from other donors' samples. The sample consisted of PBMCs. The CDR3 sequence is CASRDPGGNNEQFF. The DNA of the CDR3 is TGTGCCAGCAGAGATCCAGGGGGCAACAATGAGCAGTTCTTC.